The sequence of this TCR beta chain was determined in a study of TIL therapy for anti-PD-1-resistant metastatic lung cancer. Study-wide background: Patients had a median age of about 50 years (range about 35-80). Tumors carried a median about 1.6 non-synonymous mutations per megabase.

This was the immunoSEQ v3 assay. Some clones are missing from TCRdb's copy, which holds only in-frame ones; the method was immunoSEQ multiplex PCR. Here the sample spans tens of thousands of clones, over 65% being singletons. The CDR3 has 15 amino acids. Germline-derived CDR1 and CDR2 are SGHAT and FQNNGV. Deletions cut 4 bases from V and 1 base from J, with 14 bases between. Time point meaning: pre-treatment sample, taken before nivolumab and TIL therapy. The tumor samples were excised metastases, mostly pleural nodules or supraclavicular lymph nodes. The chain joins TRBV11-2 to TRBJ2-7; perhaps D is TRBD1 or TRBD2 (6 bases each). This receptor was identified in a person between 30 and 79 years old with non-small cell lung cancer. The sample in question was tumor tissue, obtained at baseline. Here the CDR3 reads CASSSQGLSSYEQYF. In DNA form, the CDR3 reads TGTGCCAGCAGCTCACAGGGACTGTCGTCCTACGAGCAGTACTTC.